A selection of T cell receptor beta chains follows, all from one sample in a study of blood T cell repertoires in COVID-19. Sequencing was performed with immunoSEQ multiplex PCR; in TCRdb, only in-frame clones are kept and a portion is missing. The table lists around 260,000 clones, over 75% of them singletons. Sequenced material: PBMCs or T cells enriched from blood (not recorded which). Source of these receptors: a woman aged 25 to 39 who had recovered from COVID-19. Both conserved end residues are part of each CDR3. A D gene is named only where the DNA matches it firmly. Clone size is shown for a subset of rows, as once, few, many or a class of expanded clone.

J gene,V gene,D gene,clone size,CDR3 DNA,CDR3 protein
TRBJ2-5,TRBV4-1,TRBD1,-,TGCGCCAGCAGCCAAGAGCGACAGGGCAGTCGGACCCAGTACTTC,CASSQERQGSRTQYF
TRBJ1-2,TRBV4-1,TRBD1,-,TGCGCCAGCAGCCCCTGGACAGGGCCAAGGAGTGGCTACACCTTC,CASSPWTGPRSGYTF
TRBJ1-5,TRBV27,TRBD1,many,TGTGCCAGCAGTTTGTCGACAGGGGTGGACAATCAGCCCCAGCATTTT,CASSLSTGVDNQPQHF
TRBJ1-5,TRBV28,-,-,TGTGCCAGCAAGGGTCGGGGAGTAAGGAATCAGCCCCAGCATTTT,CASKGRGVRNQPQHF
TRBJ1-1,TRBV11-2,TRBD1,-,TGTGCCAGCAGAGTACAGGGGGCGAGGAACACTGAAGCTTTCTTT,CASRVQGARNTEAFF
TRBJ1-5,TRBV27,-,-,TGTGCCAGGAGAAATCAGCCCCAGCATTTT,CARRNQPQHF
TRBJ2-1,TRBV10-2,-,-,TGCGCCAGCTCGTGGAGCTCCTACAATGAGCAGTTCTTC,CASSWSSYNEQFF
TRBJ1-5,TRBV29-1,-,-,TGCAGCGTTGTTTCGGAGCTAGGAAGCAATCAGCCCCAGCATTTT,CSVVSELGSNQPQHF
TRBJ1-1,TRBV5-1,TRBD1,-,TGCGCCAGCAGCTTTGTAGGGGGCGAATACACTGAAGCTTTCTTT,CASSFVGGEYTEAFF
TRBJ2-2,TRBV28,-,-,TGTGCCAGCTTCTTTCCGAGCACCGGGGAGCTGTTTTTT,CASFFPSTGELFF
TRBJ1-5,TRBV19,TRBD1,-,TGTGCCAGTAGTACCGGACAGGAGTATAGCAATCAGCCCCAGCATTTT,CASSTGQEYSNQPQHF
TRBJ2-1,TRBV2,TRBD2,-,TGTGCCAGCAGTGTGGGGGGACTAGCGGGGAGGGATGAGCAGTTCTTC,CASSVGGLAGRDEQFF
TRBJ1-5,TRBV13,-,-,TGTGCCAGCAGCTTAGGAGACAGTAATCAGCCCCAGCATTTT,CASSLGDSNQPQHF
TRBJ1-1,TRBV3-1/TRBV3-2,-,-,TGTGCCAGCAGCCGAAGCAGGGGGAACACTGAAGCTTTCTTT,CASSRSRGNTEAFF
TRBJ2-4,TRBV5-1,-,-,TGCGCCAGCAGCTTAGAGGTCGGGGCCAAAAACATTCAGTACTTC,CASSLEVGAKNIQYF
TRBJ1-1,TRBV12-3/TRBV12-4,-,-,TGTGCCAGCAGTTCCCTACAGGGAGTGAGAGCTTTCTTT,CASSSLQGVRAFF
TRBJ2-1,TRBV2,-,-,TGTGCCAGCAGTGAGCTGGGGCCCAGGAATGAGCAGTTCTTC,CASSELGPRNEQFF
TRBJ1-5,TRBV11-2,-,-,TGTGCCAGCAGCTTAGGGCTAGGTTATAGCAATCAGCCCCAGCATTTT,CASSLGLGYSNQPQHF
TRBJ2-7,TRBV28,TRBD2,-,TGTGCCAGCAGGAGTCCGGGACTAGCCCACGAGCAGTACTTC,CASRSPGLAHEQYF
TRBJ2-1,TRBV19,-,-,TGTGCCAGTAGTATAGGGTATGGGGCCCCCTACAATGAGCAGTTCTTC,CASSIGYGAPYNEQFF
TRBJ1-2,TRBV6-1,TRBD1,-,TGTGCCAGCAGTGAAACTAGAGCCGGGACAGGGGGTCGGCCGGTGGGAGGCTACACCTTC,CASSETRAGTGGRPVGGYTF
TRBJ2-2,TRBV18,TRBD1,-,TGTGCCAGCTCAGAGACAGGGGTCTCCTACACCGGGGAGCTGTTTTTT,CASSETGVSYTGELFF
TRBJ1-1,TRBV29-1,TRBD1,-,TGCAGCGTTGAAGGTCAGAAGAGGGGGCTTTCGATCGGCGACACTGAAGCTTTCTTT,CSVEGQKRGLSIGDTEAFF
TRBJ1-1,TRBV10-2,TRBD1,-,TGCGCCAGCAGTGACCTCGACAGGGGGCGCGGGAACACTGAAGCTTTCTTT,CASSDLDRGRGNTEAFF
TRBJ1-2,TRBV2,-,-,TGTGCCAGCAGATCACAGGATAGTGGCTACACCTTC,CASRSQDSGYTF
TRBJ1-1,TRBV15,-,-,TGTGCCACCAGCAGAGATCGAGGGAACCAGAACACTGAAGCTTTCTTT,CATSRDRGNQNTEAFF
TRBJ2-4,TRBV11-2,-,once,TGTGCCAGCAGCTTAGGGGGCTCGACAACCAAAAACATTCAGTACTTC,CASSLGGSTTKNIQYF
TRBJ1-6,TRBV5-4,-,once,TGTGCCAGCAGTTTGGACCAGGGGAACTCACCCCTCCACTTT,CASSLDQGNSPLHF
TRBJ2-3,TRBV6-5,-,-,TGTGCCAGCAGTCGGGGGACTAGCACAGATACGCAGTATTTT,CASSRGTSTDTQYF
TRBJ1-5,TRBV6-6,-,-,TGTGCCAGCAGTTACCTTGGGGCCTCTTCCAATCAGCCCCAGCATTTT,CASSYLGASSNQPQHF
TRBJ1-4,TRBV5-5,-,-,TGTGCCAGCAGCTTGTTGGCAGTGGCGGGGGCAACTAATGAAAAACTGTTTTTT,CASSLLAVAGATNEKLFF
TRBJ1-2,TRBV6-4,-,-,TGTGCCAGCAGTGACTCCGGGTTCGGCTACACCTTC,CASSDSGFGYTF
TRBJ1-5,TRBV6-2/TRBV6-3,-,-,TGTGCCAGCAGTTACTCGAAACGGAGAGAGATGGTTTATAGCAATCAGCCCCAGCATTTT,CASSYSKRREMVYSNQPQHF
TRBJ2-1,TRBV28,TRBD2,once,TGTGCCAGCAGTCCGCTTCCGGGACTAGCGGAAAAGAGCTCCTACAATGAGCAGTTCTTC,CASSPLPGLAEKSSYNEQFF
TRBJ2-1,TRBV9,TRBD2,-,TGTGCCAGCAGCTCAAAGCTCGCCTTAGCGGGAGGGCCTTACAATGAGCAGTTCTTC,CASSSKLALAGGPYNEQFF